This T cell receptor (beta chain) appears in the sequencing data of a study of cytomegalovirus exposure and HLA in healthy donors. Study-wide context: The study placed over 65% of its 350 to 450 genotyped donors in the Caucasian-associated ancestry cluster. Notes on the study in general: Cytomegalovirus association was assigned to under 200 TCR beta chains. An apparent linkage of common viral pathogens to several of the most significant clusters emerged in a later analysis.

Primers: 60 Vbeta forward and 13 Jbeta reverse. The table came from immunoSEQ multiplex PCR; TCRdb's copy has only in-frame clones and leaves some out. The sample holds over 150,000 clones; more than 65% are singletons and the top ten take roughly 1.5%. A remark on this clone: The antigen is undetermined.

Germline CDR1 is SEHNR and CDR2 is FQNEAQ (reference sequence). The CDR3 runs to 15 residues. V was cut by 5 bases and J by 1 base, with 14 bases left in between. The V call is TRBV7-9, the J call TRBJ2-5; D is unclear. This clonotype was sampled from a girl aged 10 to 17 in good health and CMV-seropositive. Sequenced: PBMCs. CDR3 in amino acids: CASSLPLSAQETQYF. DNA for the CDR3: TGTGCCAGCAGCCTACCCCTCAGCGCCCAAGAGACCCAGTACTTC.